This TCR beta chain was identified in a study of T cell repertoires in cytomegalovirus infection. Study-level information: An indication of both CMV infection and matching HLA type came from public TCR beta signatures. Study-level points and caveats: HLA-C-restricted TCR beta clonotypes specific for CMV led the ex vivo response.

CDR3 length: 15 residues. V lost 2 bases, J lost 5 bases, and 13 bases lay in between. In germline, CDR1 is SEHNR, CDR2 FQNEAQ (reference sequence). Notes on this clonotype: Its antigen remains unidentified.

Each CDR3 protein is one row after TCRdb ran MiXCR on the reads. The table lists roughly 630,000 distinct CDR3 sequences, around 24% of them singletons. This sequence was found in a human donor in good health (CMV status not recorded). Some clones in this sample may be carry-over from other donors' samples. The rearrangement uses TRBV7-9 and TRBJ2-1, with D unclear. Source material: CD8+ T cells from PBMCs. The CDR3 sequence is CASSLLGTANNEQFF. As DNA, the CDR3 is TGTGCCAGCAGCTTACTCGGAACAGCCAACAATGAGCAGTTCTTC.